The rows below give T cell receptor beta chains drawn from one sample of a study of T-cell memory formation after mild COVID-19. TCRdb reprocessed the 5' RACE reads with MiXCR, giving one entry per CDR3 protein. The top ten clones hold around two fifths of a sample with tens of thousands of distinct CDR3 sequences, 10% to 15% of them seen once. Material for sequencing was PBMCs or a T cell subset sorted from them (not recorded which). The receptors stem from a man between 18 and 35 years old who had mild COVID-19 (a few samples of this study predate the infection). Cell type and time point are not known. The CDR3 runs from the conserved cysteine through the conserved F or W. Fields, in order: D gene, V gene, clone size, J gene, CDR3 protein, CDR3 DNA. D genes are given only for firm matches. For some rows the clone size is stated as once, few or many, or as a class when expanded; others skip it.

TRBD1	TRBV2	-	TRBJ2-7	CASSDDRDPSYEQYF	TGTGCCAGCAGCGACGACAGGGATCCTTCCTACGAGCAGTACTTC
-	TRBV12-3/TRBV12-4	few	TRBJ2-5	CASKDPTGGWGRETQYF	TGTGCCAGCAAGGACCCAACAGGCGGATGGGGGAGAGAGACCCAGTACTTC
-	TRBV5-1	many	TRBJ2-5	CASSPDGGKETQYF	TGCGCCAGCAGCCCGGACGGGGGAAAAGAGACCCAGTACTTC
-	TRBV6-5	few	TRBJ2-2	CASSYWDGTGELFF	TGTGCCAGCAGTTATTGGGACGGCACCGGGGAGCTGTTTTTT
-	TRBV20-1	-	TRBJ2-1	CSARDSRASGNEQFF	TGCAGTGCTAGAGATTCCCGAGCCTCTGGCAATGAGCAGTTCTTC
TRBD1	TRBV11-1	-	TRBJ2-1	CASSLRDRDYEQFF	TGTGCCAGCAGCTTGCGGGACAGGGACTATGAGCAGTTCTTC
-	TRBV6-5	-	TRBJ2-3	CASSYNGLTDTQYF	TGTGCCAGCAGTTACAACGGACTCACGGATACGCAGTATTTT
-	TRBV19	few	TRBJ1-1	CASSDLNTEAFF	TGTGCCAGTAGTGATTTGAACACTGAAGCTTTCTTT
-	TRBV28	many	TRBJ1-1	CASTPMGWNTEAFF	TGTGCCAGCACCCCGATGGGCTGGAACACTGAAGCTTTCTTT
-	TRBV7-3	-	TRBJ2-1	CASSTYRANEQFF	TGTGCCAGCAGCACATACAGGGCGAATGAGCAGTTCTTC
TRBD2	TRBV27	-	TRBJ2-3	CASSLSTVRGGYSTDTQYF	TGTGCCAGCAGTTTATCGACAGTCCGGGGGGGGTACAGCACAGATACGCAGTATTTT
-	TRBV7-2	-	TRBJ2-5	CASSLSETQYF	TGTGCCAGCAGCTTATCGGAGACCCAGTACTTC
-	TRBV9	many	TRBJ2-7	CASGSGSYEQYF	TGTGCCAGCGGGTCGGGCTCCTACGAGCAGTACTTC
TRBD1	TRBV12-3/TRBV12-4	-	TRBJ1-5	CASSLTGGRNQPQHF	TGTGCCAGCAGTCTTACAGGGGGCCGCAATCAGCCCCAGCATTTT
TRBD1	TRBV5-1	few	TRBJ1-1	CASSFDFRDRELNTEAFF	TGCGCCAGCAGCTTTGACTTCCGGGACAGGGAACTTAACACTGAAGCTTTCTTT
-	TRBV4-1	few	TRBJ1-1	CASSQGLWGHTEAFF	TGCGCCAGCAGCCAAGGTCTCTGGGGGCACACTGAAGCTTTCTTT
TRBD2	TRBV7-9	few	TRBJ2-5	CASSPVPAGQETQYF	TGTGCCAGCAGCCCCGTCCCAGCGGGGCAAGAGACCCAGTACTTC
-	TRBV12-3/TRBV12-4	-	TRBJ1-2	CASSFSLRGYTF	TGTGCCAGCAGTTTCTCCCTTCGGGGCTACACCTTC
-	TRBV25-1	-	TRBJ1-1	CASSEGYLNTEAFF	TGTGCCAGCAGTGAAGGCTACCTAAACACTGAAGCTTTCTTT
-	TRBV9	few	TRBJ1-4	CASSPATNEKLFF	TGTGCCAGCAGTCCTGCAACTAATGAAAAACTGTTTTTT
TRBD2	TRBV9	-	TRBJ2-1	CASSSSGGHYNEQFF	TGTGCCAGCAGCTCAAGCGGGGGGCACTACAATGAGCAGTTCTTC
TRBD2	TRBV7-9	few	TRBJ2-7	CASSGIPRGNYEQYF	TGTGCCAGCAGCGGGATCCCGCGGGGGAACTACGAGCAGTACTTC
-	TRBV7-9	many	TRBJ2-1	CASSLVLGASDEQFF	TGTGCCAGCAGCTTAGTCTTGGGGGCCAGCGATGAGCAGTTCTTC
-	TRBV20-1	-	TRBJ1-1	CSARDLLGPTNTEAFF	TGCAGTGCTAGAGATCTGTTGGGGCCGACCAACACTGAAGCTTTCTTT
-	TRBV27	-	TRBJ2-3	CASSRGPGDTQYF	TGTGCCAGCAGCCGCGGGCCCGGGGATACGCAGTATTTT
TRBD1	TRBV5-6	-	TRBJ2-3	CASSWDRGAPRTDTQYF	TGTGCCAGCAGCTGGGACAGGGGGGCCCCAAGAACAGATACGCAGTATTTT
-	TRBV7-9	few	TRBJ2-7	CASSPPSYEQYF	TGTGCCAGCAGCCCCCCTTCTTACGAGCAGTACTTC
-	TRBV27	few	TRBJ1-5	CASSLSAGIQPQHF	TGTGCCAGCAGTTTAAGTGCCGGTATTCAGCCCCAGCATTTT
TRBD2	TRBV12-3/TRBV12-4	-	TRBJ2-1	CASRRQGSASGGNNEQFF	TGTGCCAGCAGGCGACAGGGTTCGGCTAGCGGGGGGAACAATGAGCAGTTCTTC
TRBD1	TRBV20-1	few	TRBJ1-2	CSAISRTGVDGYTF	TGCAGTGCTATTTCCCGGACAGGGGTAGATGGCTACACCTTC
-	TRBV4-3	-	TRBJ2-1	CASSQDGGGPYNEQFF	TGCGCCAGCAGCCAAGATGGGGGCGGGCCCTACAATGAGCAGTTCTTC
TRBD1	TRBV2	-	TRBJ1-1	CASGQGENTEAFF	TGTGCCAGCGGACAGGGTGAGAACACTGAAGCTTTCTTT
TRBD1	TRBV7-9	-	TRBJ1-4	CASRNTAGGPSGEKLFF	TGTGCCAGCAGGAACACGGCAGGGGGACCATCAGGGGAAAAACTGTTTTTT
-	TRBV6-6	-	TRBJ2-3	CASWADLTDTHYF	TGTGCCAGCTGGGCGGACCTCACAGATACGCATTATTTT
TRBD1	TRBV5-8	many	TRBJ2-7	CASGLEDRPSYEQYF	TGTGCCAGCGGCCTTGAGGACAGGCCCTCCTACGAGCAGTACTTC